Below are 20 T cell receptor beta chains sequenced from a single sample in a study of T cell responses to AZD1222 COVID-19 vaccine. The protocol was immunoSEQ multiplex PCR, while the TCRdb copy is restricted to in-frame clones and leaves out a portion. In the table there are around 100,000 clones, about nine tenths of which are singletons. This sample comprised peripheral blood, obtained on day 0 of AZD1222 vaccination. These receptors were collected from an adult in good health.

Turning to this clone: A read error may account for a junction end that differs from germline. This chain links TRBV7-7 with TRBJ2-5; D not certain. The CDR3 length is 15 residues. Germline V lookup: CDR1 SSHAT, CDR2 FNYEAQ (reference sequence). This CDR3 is CASSVQQRPGETQYF. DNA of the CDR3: TGTGCTAGCAGTGTCCAACAGCGCCCCGGGGAGACCCAGTACTTC. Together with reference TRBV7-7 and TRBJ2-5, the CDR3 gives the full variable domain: GAGVSQSPRYKVTKRGQDVTLRCDPISSHATLYWYQQALGQGPEFLTYFNYEAQPDKSGLPSDRFSAERPEGSISTLTIQRTEQRDSAMYRCASSVQQRPGETQYFGPGTRLLVL.

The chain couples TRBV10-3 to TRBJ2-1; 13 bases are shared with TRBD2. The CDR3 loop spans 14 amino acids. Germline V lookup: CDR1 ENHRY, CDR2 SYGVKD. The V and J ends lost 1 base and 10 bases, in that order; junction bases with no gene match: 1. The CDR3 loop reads CAISEWGLAGEQFF. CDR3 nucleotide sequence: TGTGCCATCAGTGAGTGGGGACTAGCGGGGGAGCAGTTCTTC.

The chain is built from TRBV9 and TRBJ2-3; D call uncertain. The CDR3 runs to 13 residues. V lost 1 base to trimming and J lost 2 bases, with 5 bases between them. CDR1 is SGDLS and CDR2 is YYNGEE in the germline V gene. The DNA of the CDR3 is TGTGCCAGCAGCGTATCCCACACAGATACGCAGTATTTT. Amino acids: CASSVSHTDTQYF.

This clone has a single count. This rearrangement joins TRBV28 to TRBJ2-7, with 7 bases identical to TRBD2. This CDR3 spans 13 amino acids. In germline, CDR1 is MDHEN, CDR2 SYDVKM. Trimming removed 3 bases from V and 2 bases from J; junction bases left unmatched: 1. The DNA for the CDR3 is TGTGCCAGCAGTTTTGCGGGGGCCTACGAGCAGTACTTC. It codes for CASSFAGAYEQYF.

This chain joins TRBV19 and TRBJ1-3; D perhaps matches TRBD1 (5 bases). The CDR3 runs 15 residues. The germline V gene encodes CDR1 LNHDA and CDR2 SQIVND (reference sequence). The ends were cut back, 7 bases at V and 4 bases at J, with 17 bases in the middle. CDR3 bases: TGTGCCAGTATTCTCGGGACGGATCAGGGAAACACCATATATTTT. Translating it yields CASILGTDQGNTIYF.

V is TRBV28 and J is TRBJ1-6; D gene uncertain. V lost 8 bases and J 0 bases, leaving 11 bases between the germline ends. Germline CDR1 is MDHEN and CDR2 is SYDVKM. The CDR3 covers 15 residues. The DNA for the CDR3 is TGTGCCAGCCGCTACACGAGCTCCTATAATTCACCCCTCCACTTT. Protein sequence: CASRYTSSYNSPLHF.

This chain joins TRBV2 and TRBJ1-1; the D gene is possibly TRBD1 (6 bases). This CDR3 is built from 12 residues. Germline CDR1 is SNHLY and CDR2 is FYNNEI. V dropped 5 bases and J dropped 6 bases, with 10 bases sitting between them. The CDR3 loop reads CASSNRAAEAFF. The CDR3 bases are TGTGCCAGCAGTAACAGGGCCGCTGAAGCTTTCTTT.

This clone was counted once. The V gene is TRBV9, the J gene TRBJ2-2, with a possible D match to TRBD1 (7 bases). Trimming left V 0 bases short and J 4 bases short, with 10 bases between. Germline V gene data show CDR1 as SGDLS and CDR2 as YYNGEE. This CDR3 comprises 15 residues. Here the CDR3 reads CASSVAGGFTGELFF. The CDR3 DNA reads TGTGCCAGCAGCGTAGCAGGGGGGTTCACCGGGGAGCTGTTTTTT. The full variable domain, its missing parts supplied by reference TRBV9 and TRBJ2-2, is DSGVTQTPKHLITATGQRVTLRCSPRSGDLSVYWYQQSLDQGLQFLIQYYNGEERAKGNILERFSAQQFPDLHSELNLSSLELGDSALYFCASSVAGGFTGELFFGEGSRLTVL.

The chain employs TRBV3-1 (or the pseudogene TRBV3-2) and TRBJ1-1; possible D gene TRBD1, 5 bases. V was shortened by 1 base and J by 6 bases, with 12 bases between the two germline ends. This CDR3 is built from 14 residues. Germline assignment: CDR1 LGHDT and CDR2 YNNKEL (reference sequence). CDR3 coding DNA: TGTGCCAGCAGCCAAGGGCGGGGGGAGGCTGAAGCTTTCTTT. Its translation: CASSQGRGEAEAFF.

The chain's CDR3 is CASSPQIFTGELFF. The DNA of the CDR3 is TGTGCCAGCAGCCCCCAGATTTTCACCGGGGAGCTGTTTTTT. The rearrangement links TRBV14 to TRBJ2-2; D call uncertain. Germline loops: CDR1 SGHDN, CDR2 FVKESK. CDR3 length: 14 amino acids. Trimming removed 4 bases from V and 4 bases from J, with 10 bases in between.

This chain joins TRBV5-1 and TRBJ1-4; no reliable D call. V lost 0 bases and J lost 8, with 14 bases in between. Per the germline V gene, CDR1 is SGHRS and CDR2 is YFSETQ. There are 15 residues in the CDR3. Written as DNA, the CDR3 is TGCGCCAGCAGCTTGGAGGCCACCGGAGTGGAAAAACTGTTTTTT. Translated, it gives CASSLEATGVEKLFF.

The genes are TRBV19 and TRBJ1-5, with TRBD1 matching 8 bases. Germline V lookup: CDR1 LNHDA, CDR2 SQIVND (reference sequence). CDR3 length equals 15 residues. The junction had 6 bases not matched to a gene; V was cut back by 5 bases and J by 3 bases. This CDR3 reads CASSVQGGINQPQHF. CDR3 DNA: TGTGCCAGTAGTGTACAGGGGGGAATCAATCAGCCCCAGCATTTT.

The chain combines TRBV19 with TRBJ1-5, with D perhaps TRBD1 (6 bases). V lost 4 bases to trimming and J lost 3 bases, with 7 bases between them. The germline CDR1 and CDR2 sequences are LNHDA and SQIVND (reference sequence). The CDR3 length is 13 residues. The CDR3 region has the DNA TGTGCCAGTAGTACAGGGGCCAATCAGCCCCAGCATTTT. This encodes CASSTGANQPQHF.

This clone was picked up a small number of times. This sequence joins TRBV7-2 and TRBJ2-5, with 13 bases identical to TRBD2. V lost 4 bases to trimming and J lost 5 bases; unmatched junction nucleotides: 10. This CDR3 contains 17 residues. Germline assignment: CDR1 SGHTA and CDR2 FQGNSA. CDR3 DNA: TGTGCCAGCAGCTCGCCACAGGGACTAGCGGGGTCGGAGACCCAGTACTTC. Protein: CASSSPQGLAGSETQYF. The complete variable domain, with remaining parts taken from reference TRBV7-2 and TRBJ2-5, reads GAGVSQSPSNKVTEKGKDVELRCDPISGHTALYWYRQSLGQGLEFLIYFQGNSAPDKSGLPSDRFSAERTGGSVSTLTIQRTQQEDSAVYLCASSSPQGLAGSETQYFGPGTRLLVL.

The CDR3 region is CASSEYRVGEQFF. The CDR3 nucleotides read TGTGCCAGCAGCGAATACAGGGTTGGGGAGCAGTTCTTC. The genes are TRBV9 and TRBJ2-1, with D possibly TRBD1 on 6 matching bases. Germline CDR1 is SGDLS and CDR2 is YYNGEE. This CDR3 has 13 residues. V lost 3 bases and J lost 10, with 14 bases in between.

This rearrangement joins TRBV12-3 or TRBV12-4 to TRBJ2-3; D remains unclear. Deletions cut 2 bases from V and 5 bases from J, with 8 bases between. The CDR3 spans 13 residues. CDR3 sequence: CASSLSQVDTQYF. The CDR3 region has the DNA TGTGCCAGCAGTTTATCCCAGGTAGATACGCAGTATTTT.

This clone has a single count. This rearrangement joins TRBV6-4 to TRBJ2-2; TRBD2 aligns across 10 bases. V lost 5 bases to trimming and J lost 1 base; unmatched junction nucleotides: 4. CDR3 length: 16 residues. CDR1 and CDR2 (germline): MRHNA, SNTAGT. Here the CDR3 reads CASSPASGGNTGELFF. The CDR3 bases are TGTGCCAGCAGTCCCGCTAGCGGGGGGAACACCGGGGAGCTGTTTTTT.

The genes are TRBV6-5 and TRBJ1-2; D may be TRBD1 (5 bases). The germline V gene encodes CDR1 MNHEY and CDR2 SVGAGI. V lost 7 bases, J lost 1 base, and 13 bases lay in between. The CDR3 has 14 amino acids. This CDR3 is CASIQGLGNYGYTF. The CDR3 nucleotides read TGTGCCAGCATCCAGGGACTTGGTAACTATGGCTACACCTTC.

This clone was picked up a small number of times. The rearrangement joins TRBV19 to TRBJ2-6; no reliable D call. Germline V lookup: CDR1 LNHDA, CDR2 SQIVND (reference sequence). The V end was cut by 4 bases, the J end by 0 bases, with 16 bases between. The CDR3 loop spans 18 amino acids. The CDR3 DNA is TGTGCCAGTAGTACATCCATGGTCCTGGACTCTGGGGCCAACGTCCTGACTTTC. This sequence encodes CASSTSMVLDSGANVLTF.

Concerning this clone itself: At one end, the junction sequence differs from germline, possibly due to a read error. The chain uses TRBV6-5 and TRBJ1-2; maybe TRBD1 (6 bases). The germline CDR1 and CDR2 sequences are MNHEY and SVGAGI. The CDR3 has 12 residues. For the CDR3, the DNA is TGTGCCAGCAGTTACTCGAGGGGGGTCCTAATCTTC. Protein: CASSYSRGVLIF.